This TCR beta chain was identified during a study of response to subunit inactivated influenza vaccine. Looked up from germline, CDR1 is DFQATT and CDR2 is SNEGSKA (reference sequence). The CDR3 contains 12 residues. With 6 bases removed from V and 6 bases from J, the gap between germline ends came to 14 bases. MiXCR, applied by TCRdb to the RT-PCR reads, yields one record per CDR3 protein. The sample records hundreds of thousands of distinct CDR3 sequences, about 18% being singletons. The TCR sequence derives from a man aged 50 to 59 who received an inactivated influenza vaccine. The sample consisted of PBMCs from blood, taken less than 6 days after vaccination. This chain connects TRBV20-1 to TRBJ2-5; D may be TRBD1 (6 bases). DNA for the CDR3: TGCAGTGCCCCTGGGACAATTAAGACCCAGTACTTC. Encoded protein: CSAPGTIKTQYF.